These 7 T cell receptor beta chains share one sample of origin, sequenced in a study of cytotoxic CD8 clonotypes in ibrutinib-treated CLL. Repertoires were generated with immunoSEQ multiplex PCR, while TCRdb's copy carries only in-frame clones and drops some. The sample yields 130,000 or so clones, 70% to 90% seen once. This specimen was PBMCs, taken after 24 months of ibrutinib treatment. All receptors derive from a human donor with chronic lymphocytic leukemia.

The V gene is TRBV11-2, the J gene TRBJ2-7; D perhaps matches TRBD2 (5 bases). Germline CDR1 SGHAT, CDR2 FQNNGV. Trimming stripped 6 bases from V and 2 bases from J, with 17 bases between. CDR3 length: 15 residues. The CDR3 DNA reads TGTGCCAGCAGGCTTGAACTGAACGGGGCCTACGAGCAGTACTTC. This encodes CASRLELNGAYEQYF.

The chain carries TRBV4-3 and TRBJ1-2; 12 nucleotides agree with TRBD1. The germline V gene encodes CDR1 LGHNA and CDR2 YSLEER. The CDR3 runs to 15 residues. V was pared by 4 bases and J by 4 bases, with 4 bases of the junction left unmatched. CDR3 amino acids: CASSPGTGGSYGYTF. In DNA, the CDR3 is TGCGCCAGCAGCCCCGGGACAGGGGGCAGCTATGGCTACACCTTC.

As regards this clone: Sequence at one end of the junction differs from germline and may be a read error. This rearrangement joins TRBV4-3 to TRBJ2-7; D is unclear. CDR3 size: 13 residues. CDR1 LGHNA and CDR2 YSLEER come from the germline V gene. As DNA, the CDR3 is TGCGCCAGCAGCCAAGAGGTCCTCGCCGTCGCCAACTTC. Protein sequence: CASSQEVLAVANF.

For the CDR3, the DNA is TGTGCCAGCAGCCGGTATGAAGAGACCCAGTACTTC. Its protein product is CASSRYEETQYF. The chain combines TRBV7-2 with TRBJ2-5; no firm D call. CDR1 is SGHTA, CDR2 FQGNSA, per germline. Trimming cost V 5 bases and J 3 bases, with 7 bases left between them. The CDR3 totals 12 residues. The whole variable domain, remainder taken from reference TRBV7-2 and TRBJ2-5, is GAGVSQSPSNKVTEKGKDVELRCDPISGHTALYWYRQSLGQGLEFLIYFQGNSAPDKSGLPSDRFSAERTGGSVSTLTIQRTQQEDSAVYLCASSRYEETQYFGPGTRLLVL.

The chain links TRBV19 to TRBJ2-3; no definite D call. This CDR3 has 15 amino acids. Trimming removed 6 bases from V and 2 bases from J, with 15 bases in between. Germline V lookup: CDR1 LNHDA, CDR2 SQIVND (reference sequence). The CDR3 sequence: CASRTSAAYTDTQYF. CDR3 DNA: TGTGCCAGTAGAACGTCAGCAGCGTACACAGATACGCAGTATTTT.

V usage is TRBV6-5 and J usage is TRBJ2-4; the D gene is possibly TRBD2 (6 bases). V was shortened by 0 bases and J by 6 bases, with 9 bases between the two germline ends. CDR3 length equals 14 residues. The V gene's germline CDR1 is MNHEY and CDR2 SVGAGI. The CDR3 region has the DNA TGTGCCAGCAGTTACTCGGGGCGGGGAAACATTCAGTACTTC. Its protein is CASSYSGRGNIQYF.

This sequence joins TRBV21-1 and TRBJ2-5; no check of the table's D call, TRBD1, against the DNA was made. TRBV21-1 is described as a pseudogene. The CDR3 covers 16 residues. CDR3 DNA sequence: TGTGCCAGCACGACAGGGCCACGAGGGTACCAAGAGACCCAGTACTTC. Amino acids: CASTTGPRGYQETQYF.